The next 20 T cell receptor beta chains were all read from a single sample in a study of OX40 agonist ivuxolimab in advanced cancers. Sequenced by immunoSEQ multiplex PCR; TCRdb stores in-frame clones only, minus some. Seen here are roughly 22,000 clones, about nine tenths observed once, and the top ten hold 29%. The material sequenced was CD4+ or CD8+ T cells sorted from blood, taken in a trial of the OX40 agonist ivuxolimab. These receptors were collected from an adult with an advanced solid tumor such as melanoma, head and neck, liver or kidney cancer.

The chain uses TRBV11-2 and TRBJ2-7; D is ambiguous. The CDR3 is 16 residues long. Trimming pared 4 bases from V and 2 bases from J, leaving 18 bases between. Germline V lookup: CDR1 SGHAT, CDR2 FQNNGV. The CDR3 DNA follows: TGTGCCAGCAGCTCCTTCTCCCCTCTAGAGGCCTACGAGCAGTACTTC. Translation gives CASSSFSPLEAYEQYF.

The chain uses TRBV28 and TRBJ2-3; 11 positions agree with TRBD1. The CDR3 consists of 17 residues. The V gene's germline CDR1 is MDHEN and CDR2 SYDVKM. V dropped 5 bases and J dropped 3; count of bases not matched to a gene: 10. CDR3 bases: TGTGCCAGCAGTCCCTCTGGACAGGGGGCTAGTACAGATACGCAGTATTTT. This gives the protein CASSPSGQGASTDTQYF.

The chain couples TRBV16 to TRBJ1-5; possibly TRBD1 for D (6 bases). The CDR3 spans 19 residues. The germline V gene encodes CDR1 KGHSY and CDR2 FQNENV. V shed 1 base and J shed 2 bases, with 21 bases lying between them. In DNA, the CDR3 is TGTGCCAGCAGCCAATACAGCATGCTAGGGGACAAAGGCAATCAGCCCCAGCATTTT. It specifies CASSQYSMLGDKGNQPQHF.

The V call is TRBV28, the J call TRBJ1-5; D gene uncertain. There are 12 residues in the CDR3. Germline assignment: CDR1 MDHEN and CDR2 SYDVKM. V was shortened by 4 bases and J by 5 bases, with 6 bases between the two germline ends. The CDR3 here is CASSSPDQPQHF. For the CDR3, the DNA is TGTGCCAGCAGTTCCCCGGATCAGCCCCAGCATTTT.

This clone was counted a few times. The rearrangement joins TRBV6-5 to TRBJ2-2; 8 bases map to TRBD2. Germline CDR1 and CDR2: MNHEY and SVGAGI. V trimming: 6 bases; J trimming: 1 base; junction bases outside the gene matches: 1. CDR3 size: 14 residues. CDR3 protein: CASRSGRNTGELFF. Written as DNA, the CDR3 is TGTGCCAGCAGGAGCGGGAGGAACACCGGGGAGCTGTTTTTT.

The chain joins TRBV28 to TRBJ2-5; D is possibly TRBD1 (6 bases). The CDR3 length is 14 residues. V was cut by 5 bases and J by 1 base, with 11 bases left in between. The germline gives CDR1 MDHEN, CDR2 SYDVKM. CDR3 amino acids: CASSPRTVQETQYF. The CDR3 nucleotides are TGTGCCAGCAGTCCCCGGACAGTCCAAGAGACCCAGTACTTC.

This sequence joins TRBV7-8 and TRBJ2-2; the D is unclear. From germline, CDR1 is SGHVS and CDR2 FQNEAQ. Trimming removed 1 base from V and 6 bases from J, with 15 bases in between. The CDR3 is 16 residues long. The CDR3 coding sequence is TGTGCCAGCAGCTTAGAAGGCGGTAGCTCAGCCGGGGAGCTGTTTTTT. It codes for CASSLEGGSSAGELFF.

This CDR3 reads CASSLGALAEAFF. The CDR3 DNA reads TGTGCCAGCTCTTTGGGGGCTTTGGCTGAAGCTTTCTTT. The V gene is TRBV27, the J gene TRBJ1-1; perhaps TRBD1 as D (6 bases). The germline CDR1 and CDR2 sequences are MNHEY and SMNVEV (reference sequence). This CDR3 has 13 residues. The V and J ends lost 8 bases and 6 bases respectively, with 16 bases between them.

The sample holds one count of this clone. The V gene is TRBV30, the J gene TRBJ2-3; D call uncertain. Trimming removed 3 bases from V and 4 bases from J, with 11 bases in between. The germline V gene has CDR1 GTSNPN and CDR2 SVGIG (reference sequence). The CDR3 length is 13 residues. The CDR3 coding sequence is TGTGCCTGGAGCCCCGGACGGGCAGATACGCAGTATTTT. Translating gives CAWSPGRADTQYF.

This clone occurred once. The CDR3 DNA reads as TGTGCCAGCAGCCAAGAGGCCCCTTATGAGTATTTT. Translated: CASSQEAPYEYF. The chain carries TRBV7-9 and TRBJ2-3; D unresolved. The germline V gene encodes CDR1 SEHNR and CDR2 FQNEAQ (reference sequence). This CDR3 has 12 residues. V lost 5 bases, J lost 13 bases, and 16 bases lay in between.

The genes are TRBV4-1 and TRBJ1-3; no clear D gene. The V end was cut by 4 bases, the J end by 0 bases, with 10 bases between. Germline V gene sequence: CDR1 MGHRA, CDR2 YSYEKL. The CDR3 runs 15 residues. The CDR3 sequence is CASSPYRSSGNTIYF. CDR3 DNA sequence: TGCGCCAGCAGCCCCTACCGTAGCTCTGGAAACACCATATATTTT.

The sample holds a few counts of this clone. The J gene is TRBJ2-1, the V gene TRBV11-2; no firm D call. V was clipped by 3 bases and J by 8 bases, with 17 bases between them. In germline, CDR1 is SGHAT, CDR2 FQNNGV. The CDR3 is made up of 15 amino acids. CDR3 amino acids: CASSFRGRFIDEQFF. In nucleotides, the CDR3 is TGTGCCAGCAGCTTCCGCGGCAGGTTCATCGATGAGCAGTTCTTC.

The gene calls are TRBV6-6 and TRBJ1-1; D not resolved. The V end lost 7 bases, the J end lost 0 bases, and 18 bases lay between the germline ends. Per germline, CDR1 MNHNY and CDR2 SVGAGI (reference sequence). The CDR3 is 16 residues long. The CDR3 region is CASTTRHQAMNTEAFF. CDR3 sequence (DNA): TGTGCCAGCACTACGAGGCATCAGGCCATGAACACTGAAGCTTTCTTT.

The CDR3 sequence: CASSFGTGGVHDTEAFF. The CDR3 DNA reads as TGCGCCAGCAGCTTCGGGACAGGAGGTGTGCATGACACTGAAGCTTTCTTT. The chain couples TRBV5-1 to TRBJ1-1, with 8 bases matching TRBD1. The V and J ends lost 2 bases and 3 bases, in that order; junction bases with no gene match: 12. The CDR3 is 17 amino acids. Germline CDR1 reads SGHRS; CDR2 reads YFSETQ.

This chain joins TRBV29-1 and TRBJ1-2; D perhaps matches TRBD1 (5 bases). There are 11 residues in the CDR3. CDR1 and CDR2 from the germline V gene are SQVTM and ANQGSEA. V was pared by 6 bases and J by 8 bases, with 13 bases between. CDR3 loop: CSVPGNRGYTF. The CDR3 DNA sequence: TGCAGCGTCCCAGGGAATAGGGGCTACACCTTC.

The CDR3 DNA reads TGTGCCAGCAGTTTATTGGGGGCCGTCCTGACTTTC. Amino acid sequence: CASSLLGAVLTF. The chain recombines TRBV27 with TRBJ2-6; D might be TRBD1 (6 bases). The CDR3 spans 12 residues. The germline gives CDR1 MNHEY, CDR2 SMNVEV (reference sequence). V was shortened by 1 base and J by 12 bases, with 7 bases between the two germline ends. The variable domain in full, with the rest retrieved from reference TRBV27 and TRBJ2-6, is EAQVTQNPRYLITVTGKKLTVTCSQNMNHEYMSWYRQDPGLGLRQIYYSMNVEVTDKGDVPEGYKVSRKEKRNFPLILESPSPNQTSLYFCASSLLGAVLTFGAGSRLTVL.

V and J are TRBV27 and TRBJ1-5, with a weak D call TRBD1 (5 bases). The V gene's germline CDR1 is MNHEY and CDR2 SMNVEV (reference sequence). The CDR3 runs to 15 residues. Trimming left V 1 base short and J 2 bases short, with 9 bases between. CDR3 DNA sequence: TGTGCCAGCAGTTTATGGGGGGACGGCAATCAGCCCCAGCATTTT. It translates to CASSLWGDGNQPQHF.

V is TRBV7-8 and J is TRBJ1-1; D possibly corresponds to TRBD1 (5 bases). The V gene lost 3 bases and the J gene lost 4 bases, with 12 bases spanning the gap. This CDR3 contains 14 residues. Germline V gene sequence: CDR1 SGHVS, CDR2 FQNEAQ. In DNA, the CDR3 is TGTGCCAGCAGCTTGGAGGGGCTTACCACTGAAGCTTTCTTT. This codes for CASSLEGLTTEAFF.

This clone occurred once. The rearrangement links TRBV19 to TRBJ2-7; D possibly corresponds to TRBD1 (5 bases). The CDR3 spans 13 residues. Germline V gene sequence: CDR1 LNHDA, CDR2 SQIVND (reference sequence). With 5 bases removed from V and 3 bases from J, the gap between germline ends came to 11 bases. The CDR3 loop is CASSWGASYEQYF. The CDR3 nucleotides read TGTGCCAGTAGTTGGGGCGCCAGCTACGAGCAGTACTTC.

J is TRBJ2-5 and V is TRBV15, with D tentatively TRBD2 (5 bases). The V gene's germline CDR1 is LNHNV and CDR2 YYDKDF (reference sequence). The CDR3 spans 11 residues. Trimming took 8 bases from V and 6 from J, leaving 10 bases between them. In nucleotides, the CDR3 is TGTGCCACCGCGGGTGGTAAGACCCAGTACTTC. Translation: CATAGGKTQYF.